What follows are 13 T cell receptor beta chains derived from one specimen sequenced in a study of radiotherapy plus CTLA-4 blockade in lung cancer (dated by TCRdb to the late 2010s). The method behind the library was the immunoSEQ multiplex PCR assay. The table comes from immuneACCESS by way of TCRdb, which keeps in-frame sequences with V and J called. Part of the clones is missing from these tables; in studies checked, under half for an unresolved V gene and the rest for unknown reasons. The sample table lists 53,000 or so clones, around nine tenths of them with a count of one. The ten largest clonotypes hold 7.8% of the sample. Sequences were derived from peripheral blood, sampled from a patient treated with radiotherapy plus ipilimumab. Every receptor here comes from a human donor with non-small cell lung cancer whose response to radiotherapy plus ipilimumab could not be evaluated.

The chain recombines TRBV28 with TRBJ1-2, with 9 bases identical to TRBD1. Trimming removed 6 bases from V and 4 bases from J; junction bases left unmatched: 15. This CDR3 contains 17 residues. Germline CDR1 reads MDHEN; CDR2 reads SYDVKM. The CDR3 here is CASSSDRGSQGSYGYTF. CDR3 nucleotides: TGTGCCAGCAGCTCCGACAGGGGGTCTCAGGGATCCTATGGCTACACCTTC.

V is TRBV5-1 and J is TRBJ2-1; perhaps TRBD1 as D (5 bases). This CDR3 has 15 residues. V gave up 0 bases and J gave up 6 bases, with 13 bases separating them. Germline CDR1 SGHRS, CDR2 YFSETQ. CDR3 residues: CASSLVEKGVNEQFF. In DNA form, the CDR3 reads TGCGCCAGCAGCTTGGTAGAGAAAGGGGTCAATGAGCAGTTCTTC.

This chain links TRBV28 with TRBJ2-3; 9 bases map to TRBD2. Trimming cost V 8 bases and J 4 bases; bases outside gene matches: 7. Germline values: CDR1 MDHEN, CDR2 SYDVKM. The CDR3 contains 14 residues. The CDR3 loop is CASATAGGADTQYF. Written as DNA, the CDR3 is TGTGCCAGCGCTACAGCGGGGGGCGCAGATACGCAGTATTTT.

This chain joins TRBV5-1 and TRBJ2-2, with 11 positions matching TRBD1. The V gene end was trimmed by 2 bases and the J gene end by 0 bases; junction bases not matched to a gene: 3. CDR3 size: 17 residues. Germline-derived CDR1 and CDR2 are SGHRS and YFSETQ. In DNA form, the CDR3 reads TGCGCCAGCAGCTTCATGGGACAGGGGGCGAACACCGGGGAGCTGTTTTTT. Translated, it gives CASSFMGQGANTGELFF.

The chain couples TRBV19 to TRBJ1-5; unclear D gene. The length of the CDR3 is 14 residues. V was shortened by 9 bases and J by 3 bases, with 15 bases between the two germline ends. Germline values: CDR1 LNHDA, CDR2 SQIVND (reference sequence). Written as DNA, the CDR3 is TGTGCCAGGGCCAGTGGGCAGCACAATCAGCCCCAGCATTTT. This codes for CARASGQHNQPQHF.

The rearrangement joins TRBV20-1 to TRBJ2-7; D is uncertain. The germline gives CDR1 DFQATT, CDR2 SNEGSKA (reference sequence). Trimming stripped 6 bases from V and 7 bases from J, with 13 bases between. The CDR3 totals 11 residues. Written as DNA, the CDR3 is TGCAGTGCCAAACGCGGTTGGGAGCAGTACTTC. Amino acids: CSAKRGWEQYF.

V is TRBV10-1 and J is TRBJ1-1; D call uncertain. CDR1 and CDR2 (germline): WNHNN, SYGVQD (reference sequence). The CDR3 contains 12 residues. V was cut by 4 bases and J by 8 bases, with 11 bases left in between. This CDR3 reads CASSGPGGEAFF. Here the CDR3 DNA reads TGCGCCAGCAGTGGGCCTGGAGGGGAAGCTTTCTTT.

The chain is built from TRBV10-3 and TRBJ1-1; 9 nucleotides line up with TRBD1. CDR3 size: 14 residues. V was pared by 5 bases and J by 4 bases, with 5 bases of the junction left unmatched. Germline CDR1 is ENHRY and CDR2 is SYGVKD. CDR3 region: CAISKGQGSTEAFF. The CDR3 coding sequence is TGTGCCATCAGTAAGGGACAGGGTTCCACTGAAGCTTTCTTT.

The chain links TRBV5-6 to TRBJ2-1, with D possibly matching TRBD1 (7 bases). V shed 3 bases and J shed 10 bases, with 17 bases lying between them. The length of the CDR3 is 14 residues. Germline assignment: CDR1 SGHDT and CDR2 YYEEEE. The CDR3: CASSSTGRLEEQFF. CDR3 bases: TGTGCCAGCAGCTCGACAGGGAGGCTGGAAGAGCAGTTCTTC.

The chain recombines TRBV11-2 with TRBJ1-4, with 8 bases identical to TRBD1. Trimming took 7 bases from V and 0 from J; bases not matched to a gene: 7. The CDR3 totals 16 residues. Germline CDR1 SGHAT, CDR2 FQNNGV. CDR3 residues: CASTGGQETTNEKLFF. CDR3 nucleotides: TGTGCCAGCACCGGGGGACAGGAGACAACTAATGAAAAACTGTTTTTT. The entire variable domain, with the rest obtained from reference TRBV11-2 and TRBJ1-4, is as follows: EAGVAQSPRYKIIEKRQSVAFWCNPISGHATLYWYQQILGQGPKLLIQFQNNGVVDDSQLPKDRFSAERLKGVDSTLKIQPAKLEDSAVYLCASTGGQETTNEKLFFGSGTQLSVL.

Written as DNA, the CDR3 is TGTGCCAGCAGCTCCCCCGTGGACAGGGGCCGAGGCTACACCTTC. As protein: CASSSPVDRGRGYTF. The gene calls are TRBV7-9 and TRBJ1-2, with TRBD1 matching 9 bases. Germline V CDR1 and CDR2: SEHNR, FQNEAQ (reference sequence). The CDR3 runs 15 residues. V was pared by 4 bases and J by 8 bases, with 11 bases of the junction left unmatched.

V and J are TRBV4-3 and TRBJ1-1; D remains ambiguous. The CDR3 totals 12 residues. In germline, CDR1 is LGHNA, CDR2 YSLEER. Trimming stripped 3 bases from V and 6 bases from J, with 8 bases between. CDR3 DNA sequence: TGCGCCAGCAGCCAGAGAGGGCCTGAAGCTTTCTTT. It encodes CASSQRGPEAFF.

V gene TRBV6-1 combines with J gene TRBJ2-2, with no clear D. Germline loops: CDR1 MNHNS, CDR2 SASEGT. This CDR3 has 15 residues. Trimming removed 1 base at V and 5 bases at J, with 11 bases between. The CDR3 sequence: CASSEGYGGTGELFF. The CDR3 region has the DNA TGTGCCAGCAGTGAAGGCTATGGTGGTACCGGGGAGCTGTTTTTT.